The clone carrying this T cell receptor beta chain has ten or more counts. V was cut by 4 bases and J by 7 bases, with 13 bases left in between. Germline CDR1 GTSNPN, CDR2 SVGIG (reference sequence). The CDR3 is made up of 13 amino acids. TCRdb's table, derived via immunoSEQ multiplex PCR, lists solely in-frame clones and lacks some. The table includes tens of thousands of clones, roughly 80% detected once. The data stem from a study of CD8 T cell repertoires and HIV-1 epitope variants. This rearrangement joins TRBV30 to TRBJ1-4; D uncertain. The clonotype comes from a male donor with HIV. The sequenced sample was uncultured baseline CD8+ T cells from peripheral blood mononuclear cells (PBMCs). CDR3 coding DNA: TGTGCCTGGAAGGGCGCGTATGGTGAAAAACTGTTTTTT. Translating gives CAWKGAYGEKLFF.